A selection of T cell receptor beta chains follows, all from one sample in a study of CD8 T cells in Susac syndrome. TCRdb processed the immunoSEQ multiplex PCR reads anew with MiXCR; each CDR3 protein has one entry. Of some 450,000 distinct CDR3 sequences listed, 75% to 90% are singletons. Input material: CD8+ T cells from PBMCs. The source of these receptors is a human donor with multiple sclerosis. CDR3s include the opening cysteine and the closing phenylalanine or tryptophan. Fields, in order: clone size, V gene, J gene, D gene, CDR3 DNA, CDR3 protein. The D gene is left open where the match is weak. The size of a clone is reported for some rows only, either as once, few or many, or as a class for expanded clones.

>NA|TRBV11-2|TRBJ1-1|TRBD1
TGTGCCGGCAGCCCGGGGGGGACAGGGGCGGTCTCTGAAGCTTTCTTT
CAGSPGGTGAVSEAFF
>NA|TRBV20-1|TRBJ1-1|TRBD1
TGCAGTGCTAGGGTAACAGGGGAGAACACTGAAGCTTTCTTT
CSARVTGENTEAFF
>few|TRBV7-2|TRBJ1-2|NA
TGTGCCAGCAGCTTAGGTATACAGATTAACTATGGCTACACCTTC
CASSLGIQINYGYTF
>NA|TRBV3-1|TRBJ2-1|NA
TGTGCCAGCAGCCCCGGGGCCGGCAATGAGCAGTTCTTC
CASSPGAGNEQFF
>NA|TRBV19|TRBJ1-2|TRBD1
TGTGCCGTAGGACAGGGCTATGGCTACACCTTC
CAVGQGYGYTF
>NA|TRBV5-1|TRBJ2-1|NA
TGCGCCAGCAGCGAGACCCCGACTTCTACAGTCAATGAGCAGTTCTTC
CASSETPTSTVNEQFF
>NA|TRBV29-1|TRBJ2-1|NA
TGCAGCGTTCGAGGGGGAACCTACAATGAGCAGTTCTTC
CSVRGGTYNEQFF
>NA|TRBV10-3|TRBJ2-3|TRBD2
TGTGCCATCGCGGGGGGAGGACCCACAGATACGCAGTATTTT
CAIAGGGPTDTQYF
>NA|TRBV20-1|TRBJ1-2|TRBD1
TGCAGTGCTAGAGATCAAGGAGGACAGGGGTATGGCTACACCTTC
CSARDQGGQGYGYTF
>NA|TRBV7-9|TRBJ1-2|TRBD1
TGTGCCAGCAGCTCAACAGGGGAAGTTAACTATGGCTACACCTTC
CASSSTGEVNYGYTF
>NA|TRBV5-6|TRBJ2-2|TRBD2
TGTGCCAGCAGTACCGGGACTAGCGGGGGGGCCACCGGGGAGCTGTTTTTT
CASSTGTSGGATGELFF
>NA|TRBV6-5|TRBJ2-7|TRBD2
TGTGCCAGCAGTTCCCCCGGGCGGGGGGCCTTCTACGAGCAGTACTTC
CASSSPGRGAFYEQYF
>once|TRBV10-1|TRBJ2-7|NA
TGCGCCAGCAGTGAGGCGCAGGGGATAGGCGACGAGCAGTACTTC
CASSEAQGIGDEQYF
>NA|TRBV5-1|TRBJ2-7|TRBD1
TGCGCCAGCAGCTTGGGAGGGGGCGAACCCTACGAGCAGTACTTC
CASSLGGGEPYEQYF
>NA|TRBV30|TRBJ2-1|NA
TGTGGCGGGGAAGCATACAATGAGCAGTTCTTC
CGGEAYNEQFF
>NA|TRBV5-1|TRBJ1-1|NA
TGCGCCAGCAGCGAATCAGGGGCTTACACTGAAGCTTTCTTT
CASSESGAYTEAFF
>NA|TRBV19|TRBJ2-6|NA
TGTGCCAGTAGTACTTTGGGCCTGGGAGGGGCCAACGTCCTGACTTTC
CASSTLGLGGANVLTF
>NA|TRBV12-3/TRBV12-4|TRBJ2-5|NA
TGTGCCAGCAGTCCGAGCCCGTTATTAGAGACCCAGTACTTC
CASSPSPLLETQYF
>few|TRBV6-1|TRBJ2-7|TRBD2
TGTGCCAGCACCTCGACTAGCGCCTACGAGCAGTACTTC
CASTSTSAYEQYF
>NA|TRBV2|TRBJ2-3|NA
TGTGCCAGTTGGAGGGCACTGACAGATACGCAGTATTTT
CASWRALTDTQYF
>NA|TRBV23-1|TRBJ2-3|NA
TGCGCCAGCAGTCCCCCGGATGGAGATACGCAGTATTTT
CASSPPDGDTQYF
>NA|TRBV7-6|TRBJ1-1|NA
TGTGCCAGCAGGGTCCCCCAGGGTACTGACACTGAAGCTTTCTTT
CASRVPQGTDTEAFF
>NA|TRBV5-4|TRBJ2-1|NA
TGTGCCAGCAGCTTACTAGGGGGGCAAAACAATGAGCAGTTCTTC
CASSLLGGQNNEQFF
>NA|TRBV10-3|TRBJ2-5|TRBD2
TGTGCCATCAGAGGGACTAGAGGCTGGGAGACCCAGTACTTC
CAIRGTRGWETQYF
>NA|TRBV4-1|TRBJ2-7|NA
TGCGCCAGCAGCCAAGTACTATACTACGAGCAGTACTTC
CASSQVLYYEQYF
>NA|TRBV27|TRBJ1-2|TRBD1
TGTGCCAGCAGTTTATCGGGACAGGGACGAAACTATGGCTACACCTTC
CASSLSGQGRNYGYTF
>once|TRBV5-6|TRBJ2-2|TRBD1
TGTGCCAGCAGCTCCCCCCACAGGGGCACCGGGGAGCTGTTTTTT
CASSSPHRGTGELFF
>NA|TRBV4-1|TRBJ1-5|NA
TGCGCCAGCAGCCAAGATTCAATTGGGAATCAGCCCCAGCATTTT
CASSQDSIGNQPQHF
>NA|TRBV10-2|TRBJ2-7|NA
TGCGCCAGCAGTGACTCCACCTACACAAGCTCCTACGAGCAGTACTTC
CASSDSTYTSSYEQYF
>NA|TRBV20-1|TRBJ1-1|NA
TGCAGTGCTAGAGATACGACAGGGAACACTGAAGCTTTCTTT
CSARDTTGNTEAFF
>NA|TRBV7-6|TRBJ2-3|TRBD2
TGTGCCAGCAGCGTCCTACACCTTAGCGGGGGGGCCGAAACAGATACGCAGTATTTT
CASSVLHLSGGAETDTQYF
>NA|TRBV10-3|TRBJ1-1|NA
TGTGCCGGGGGCTCGAACACTGAAGCTTTCTTT
CAGGSNTEAFF
>NA|TRBV6-1|TRBJ2-7|TRBD1
TGTGCCAGCAGTGAACGGACAGGGACCTACTACGAGCAGTACTTC
CASSERTGTYYEQYF
>NA|TRBV28|TRBJ2-7|TRBD2
TGTGCCAGCAGCCCCCAGAGCGGGGGCTCTTATAGCTACGAGCAGTACTTC
CASSPQSGGSYSYEQYF
>NA|TRBV30|TRBJ2-7|TRBD2
TGTGCCTGGAGTCCGACTAGCGGGGCGAAGATAGAAGAGCAGTACTTC
CAWSPTSGAKIEEQYF
>NA|TRBV12-3/TRBV12-4|TRBJ2-7|NA
TGTGCCAGCACCTCAACCAGAGGGAAGGTTGCAGCCTACGAGCAGTACTTC
CASTSTRGKVAAYEQYF
>NA|TRBV5-1|TRBJ1-6|NA
TGCGCCAGCACTTCGGGGGGCGTCGATTCACCCCTCCACTTT
CASTSGGVDSPLHF
>NA|TRBV5-1|TRBJ2-7|TRBD2
TGCGCCAGCAGCTACCCCGGACGGGGGGTTTACGAGCAGTACTTC
CASSYPGRGVYEQYF
>NA|TRBV6-5|TRBJ1-4|NA
TGTGCCAGCAGTTACTCGATCTCACAGACTGAAAAACTGTTTTTT
CASSYSISQTEKLFF
>NA|TRBV7-6|TRBJ2-1|TRBD1
TGTGCCAGCAGCTTAAATGGACAGGGACCGTACAATGAGCAGTTCTTC
CASSLNGQGPYNEQFF
>NA|TRBV6-4|TRBJ2-2|NA
TGTGCCAGCAGTGAAGGCGGGGCGGAATACACCGGGGAGCTGTTTTTT
CASSEGGAEYTGELFF
>NA|TRBV6-1|TRBJ2-7|NA
TGTGCCAGCAACGTCTACGAGCAGTACTTC
CASNVYEQYF
>once|TRBV6-1|TRBJ1-5|TRBD1
TGTGCCAGCAGTGACCCCGACAGGGTGAGCAATCAGCCCCAGCATTTT
CASSDPDRVSNQPQHF
>NA|TRBV7-2|TRBJ2-5|NA
TGTGCCAGCAGCGGATACGGGAGCGAAATAGAAGAGACCCAGTACTTC
CASSGYGSEIEETQYF